This T cell receptor (beta chain) appears in the sequencing data of a study of beta chain features in type 1 diabetes. Whole-study context: The study examined about 110,000,000 sorted cells across all samples.

cDNA synthesis used the whole RNA isolate, giving expressed TCRB sequences. TCRdb's copy holds only in-frame clones and misses some; the assay was immunoSEQ multiplex PCR. Among some 290,000 clones listed, 13% to 15% were seen once. Remarks on this clone: Its antigen is not known.

A CD45RO/CCR7/CD25/CD127/CD95/CD27 panel sorted naive, central memory, regulatory and stem cell-like memory CD4+ cells. Post-sort purity exceeded 95% for all sorted populations. V lost 8 bases to trimming and J lost 6 bases, with 9 bases between them. There are 11 residues in the CDR3. Germline values: CDR1 SGHAT, CDR2 FQNNGV. Whole-study findings and limits: Shorter TCRB CDR3s, moderately but significantly so, marked every one of the four CD4+ subsets in Type 1 diabetes patients. Patients with type 1 diabetes carried fewer insertions and had more deletions at their VDJ junctions.

Sequencing input: naive CD4+ T cells from blood. The TCR comes from a man aged 25-45 years with type 1 diabetes. V and J are TRBV11-2 and TRBJ2-3, with TRBD2 as a possible D gene (5 bases). The CDR3: CASGERDTQYF. The CDR3 DNA sequence: TGTGCCAGCGGCGAGCGGGATACGCAGTATTTT.